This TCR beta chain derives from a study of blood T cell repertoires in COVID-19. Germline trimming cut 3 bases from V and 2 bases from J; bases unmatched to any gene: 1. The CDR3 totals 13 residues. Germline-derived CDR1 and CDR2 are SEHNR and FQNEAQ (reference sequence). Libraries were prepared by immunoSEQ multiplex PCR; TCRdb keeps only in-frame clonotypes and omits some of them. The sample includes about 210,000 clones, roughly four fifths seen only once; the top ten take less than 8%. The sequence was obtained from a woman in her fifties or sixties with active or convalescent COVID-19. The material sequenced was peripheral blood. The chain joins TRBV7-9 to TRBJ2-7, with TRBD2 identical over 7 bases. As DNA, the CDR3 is TGTGCCAGCAGCTTGGGGAGGGCCTACGAGCAGTACTTC. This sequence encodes CASSLGRAYEQYF.